The clone carrying this TCR beta chain has a count of ten or more. Its cognate antigen is unknown. This sample is part of a study of T cells after yellow fever vaccination. Whole-study context: Fractions of low cell number were prepared using SMART-Seq v4 Ultra Low Input. General observations from the study: The CD4 and CD8 compartments had a small share of their clonotypes in common. Though weaker, the secondary response peaked faster, on day 5 versus 15.

The V gene's germline CDR1 is SNHLY and CDR2 FYNNEI. V lost 6 bases, J lost 8 bases, and 9 bases stayed unmatched. The CDR3 is 15 residues long. A 5'RACE template-switching step, the method used to make TCR cDNA, added a universal primer site and UMIs. MiXCR, run by TCRdb on the 5' RACE reads, gives a single entry per CDR3 protein. The profile covers about 110,000 distinct CDR3 sequences, with 7% to 8.5% appearing a single time and less than 30% taken by the ten largest. The chain joins TRBV2 to TRBJ2-1, with TRBD2 matching over 11 bases. The clonotype originates from a young man who received the YFV17D yellow fever vaccine. Here the sequenced sample was CD8+ T cells sorted from PBMCs, taken 45 days after the yellow fever booster vaccination. The CDR3 here is CASRPVAGGLYEQFF. CDR3 DNA: TGTGCCAGCAGGCCCGTAGCGGGAGGGCTGTATGAGCAGTTCTTC.